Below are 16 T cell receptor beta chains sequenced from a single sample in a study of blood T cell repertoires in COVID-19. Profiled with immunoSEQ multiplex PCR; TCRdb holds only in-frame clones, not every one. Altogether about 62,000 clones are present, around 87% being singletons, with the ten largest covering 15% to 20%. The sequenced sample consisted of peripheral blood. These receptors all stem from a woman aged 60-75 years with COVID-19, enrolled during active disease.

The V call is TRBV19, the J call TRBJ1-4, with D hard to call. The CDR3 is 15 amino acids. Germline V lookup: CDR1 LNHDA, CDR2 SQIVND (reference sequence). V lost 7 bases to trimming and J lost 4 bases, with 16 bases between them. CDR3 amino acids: CASTEAGGGNEKLFF. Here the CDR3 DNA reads TGTGCCAGTACCGAAGCCGGCGGCGGTAATGAAAAACTGTTTTTT.

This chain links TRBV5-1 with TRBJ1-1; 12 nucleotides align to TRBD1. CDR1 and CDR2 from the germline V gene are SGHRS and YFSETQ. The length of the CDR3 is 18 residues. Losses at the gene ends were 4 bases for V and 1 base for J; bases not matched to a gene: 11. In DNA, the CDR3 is TGCGCCAGCAGCGGGGCCGGGACAGGGGGCGTAAGGAACACTGAAGCTTTCTTT. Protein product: CASSGAGTGGVRNTEAFF.

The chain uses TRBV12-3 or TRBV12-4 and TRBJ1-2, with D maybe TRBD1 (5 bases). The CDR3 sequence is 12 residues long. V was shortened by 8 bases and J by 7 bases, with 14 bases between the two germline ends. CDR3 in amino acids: CASWGGEGGYTF. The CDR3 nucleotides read TGTGCCAGCTGGGGGGGAGAGGGTGGCTACACCTTC.

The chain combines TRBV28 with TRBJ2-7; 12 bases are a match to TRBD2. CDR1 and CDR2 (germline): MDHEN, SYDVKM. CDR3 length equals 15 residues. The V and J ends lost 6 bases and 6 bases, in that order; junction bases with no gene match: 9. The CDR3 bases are TGTGCCAGCAGACCCCCACTAGCGGGAGGCTCCGAGCAGTACTTC. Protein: CASRPPLAGGSEQYF. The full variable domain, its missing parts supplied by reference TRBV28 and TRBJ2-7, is DVKVTQSSRYLVKRTGEKVFLECVQDMDHENMFWYRQDPGLGLRLIYFSYDVKMKEKGDIPEGYSVSREKKERFSLILESASTNQTSMYLCASRPPLAGGSEQYFGPGTRLTVT.

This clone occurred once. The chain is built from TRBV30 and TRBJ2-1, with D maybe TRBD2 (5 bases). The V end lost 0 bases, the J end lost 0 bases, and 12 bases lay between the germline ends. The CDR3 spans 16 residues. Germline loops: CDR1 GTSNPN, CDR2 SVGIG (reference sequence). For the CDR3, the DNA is TGTGCCTGGAGTGTCAGAGGGATTAGCTCCTACAATGAGCAGTTCTTC. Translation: CAWSVRGISSYNEQFF.

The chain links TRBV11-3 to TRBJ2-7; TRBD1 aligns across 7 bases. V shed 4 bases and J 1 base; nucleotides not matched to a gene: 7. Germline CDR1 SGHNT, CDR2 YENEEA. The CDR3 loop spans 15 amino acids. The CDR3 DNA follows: TGTGCCAGCAGCTCCAAGGACAGGCCTTCCTACGAGCAGTACTTC. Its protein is CASSSKDRPSYEQYF.

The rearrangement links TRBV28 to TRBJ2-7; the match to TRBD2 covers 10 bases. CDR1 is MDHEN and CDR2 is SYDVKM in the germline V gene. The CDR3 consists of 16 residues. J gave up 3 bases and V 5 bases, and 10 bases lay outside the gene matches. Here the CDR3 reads CASSPISGRALYEQYF. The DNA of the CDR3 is TGTGCCAGCAGTCCCATAAGCGGGAGGGCCCTCTACGAGCAGTACTTC.

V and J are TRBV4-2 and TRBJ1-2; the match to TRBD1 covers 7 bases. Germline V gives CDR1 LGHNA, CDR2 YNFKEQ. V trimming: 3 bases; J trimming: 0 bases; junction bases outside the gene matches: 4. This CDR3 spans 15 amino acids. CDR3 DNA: TGTGCCAGCAGCCACGCCGGGACAGCTAACTATGGCTACACCTTC. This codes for CASSHAGTANYGYTF.

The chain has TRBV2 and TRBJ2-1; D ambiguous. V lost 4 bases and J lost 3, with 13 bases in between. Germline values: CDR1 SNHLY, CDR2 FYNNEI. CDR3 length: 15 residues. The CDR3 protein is CASSGVKAGYNEQFF. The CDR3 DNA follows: TGTGCCAGCAGTGGGGTAAAAGCAGGCTACAATGAGCAGTTCTTC.

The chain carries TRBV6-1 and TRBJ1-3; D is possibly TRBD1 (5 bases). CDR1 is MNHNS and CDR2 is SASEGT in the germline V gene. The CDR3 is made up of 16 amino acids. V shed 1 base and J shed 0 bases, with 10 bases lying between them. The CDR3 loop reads CASSEGARDSGNTIYF. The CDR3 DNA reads TGTGCCAGCAGTGAAGGGGCCAGGGACTCTGGAAACACCATATATTTT.

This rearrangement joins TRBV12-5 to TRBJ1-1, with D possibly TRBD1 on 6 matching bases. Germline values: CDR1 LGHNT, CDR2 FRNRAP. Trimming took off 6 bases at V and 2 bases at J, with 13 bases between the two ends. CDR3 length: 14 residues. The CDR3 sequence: CASGLGGANTEAFF. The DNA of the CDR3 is TGTGCTAGTGGCCTAGGGGGGGCAAACACTGAAGCTTTCTTT.

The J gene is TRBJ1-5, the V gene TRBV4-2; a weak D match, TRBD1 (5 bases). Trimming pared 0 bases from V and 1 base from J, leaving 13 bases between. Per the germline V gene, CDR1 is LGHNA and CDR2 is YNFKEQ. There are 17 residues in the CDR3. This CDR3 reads CASSQDVGGGSNQPQHF. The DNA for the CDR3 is TGTGCCAGCAGCCAAGACGTGGGGGGGGGAAGCAATCAGCCCCAGCATTTT.

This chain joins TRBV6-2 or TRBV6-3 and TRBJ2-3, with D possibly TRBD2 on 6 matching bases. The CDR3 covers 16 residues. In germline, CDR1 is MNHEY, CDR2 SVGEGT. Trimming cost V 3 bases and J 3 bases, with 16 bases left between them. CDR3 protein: CASSYQAAGRTDTQYF. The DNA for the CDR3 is TGTGCCAGCAGTTATCAAGCGGCGGGGAGGACAGATACGCAGTATTTT.

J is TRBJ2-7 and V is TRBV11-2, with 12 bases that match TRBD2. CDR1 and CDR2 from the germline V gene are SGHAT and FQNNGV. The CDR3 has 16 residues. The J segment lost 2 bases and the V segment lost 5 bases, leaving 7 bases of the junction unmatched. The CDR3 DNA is TGTGCCAGCAGCCCAGGACTAGCGGGATTCACCTACGAGCAGTACTTC. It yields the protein CASSPGLAGFTYEQYF.

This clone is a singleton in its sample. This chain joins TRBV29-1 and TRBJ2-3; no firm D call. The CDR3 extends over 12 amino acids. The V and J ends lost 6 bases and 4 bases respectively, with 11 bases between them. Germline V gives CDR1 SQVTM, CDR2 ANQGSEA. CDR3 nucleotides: TGCAGCGTCCAGAAAGTCGCAGATACGCAGTATTTT. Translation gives CSVQKVADTQYF.

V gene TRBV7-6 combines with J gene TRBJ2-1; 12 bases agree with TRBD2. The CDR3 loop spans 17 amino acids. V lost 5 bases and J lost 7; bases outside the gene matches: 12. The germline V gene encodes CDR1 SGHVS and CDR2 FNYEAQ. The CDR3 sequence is CASSPLPLAGGPNEQFF. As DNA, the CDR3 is TGTGCCAGCAGCCCACTTCCCCTAGCGGGAGGGCCGAATGAGCAGTTCTTC.